This TCR beta chain emerged from a study of blood T cell repertoires in COVID-19. Background on the study: Samples came from the United States, Italy and Spain, spanning acute and convalescent COVID-19. PBMCs, B-cell-depleted T cells, or T cells were the source of the cDNA or gDNA that made up the material.

In the authors' methods: How many nucleated cells were present was estimated from reference gene primer amplification. Libraries were prepared by immunoSEQ multiplex PCR; TCRdb keeps only in-frame clonotypes and omits some of them. V and J calls and clone size are as listed in that table; D and trimming were resolved from the DNA. Altogether over 250,000 clones are present, under 90% being singletons, with the ten largest covering more than 8%. There are a few counts of this clone. The CDR3 extends over 15 amino acids. Germline CDR1 reads SGHVS; CDR2 reads FNYEAQ. V was shortened by 5 bases and J by 3 bases, with 14 bases between the two germline ends.

The J gene is TRBJ2-1, the V gene TRBV7-6; D is perhaps TRBD2 (5 bases). Sample: peripheral blood. The source of this sequence is a woman between 50 and 59 years old who had recovered from COVID-19. CDR3 residues: CASSRLGSSYNEQFF. The DNA for the CDR3 is TGTGCCAGCAGCCGACTTGGGAGTAGCTACAATGAGCAGTTCTTC.